Following are 6 T cell receptor beta chains from one sample sequenced in a study of shared clonotypes between healthy human individuals. Naivety among CD8 cells was defined by CD45RO negativity and positive CCR7 selection, thereby excluding terminally differentiated effector memory CD45RA+ cells. Using immunoSEQ multiplex PCR, the repertoire was profiled, and TCRdb retains in-frame clones only, with some absent. In the table there are about 800,000 clones, about 96% of which are singletons. Sequenced: naive CD8+ T cells sorted from blood. The origin of the receptors is a man younger than 45 in good health.

The chain recombines TRBV29-1 with TRBJ2-7, with D possibly being TRBD2 (6 bases). Germline-derived CDR1 and CDR2 are SQVTM and ANQGSEA. This CDR3 comprises 12 residues. V lost 4 bases to trimming and J lost 2 bases, with 9 bases between them. CDR3 sequence (DNA): TGCAGCGTTGCCGGGAGTGCCTACGAGCAGTACTTC. Translated, it gives CSVAGSAYEQYF.

The rearrangement joins TRBV2 to TRBJ2-3, with 9 bases that match TRBD2. The junction had 7 bases not matched to a gene; V was cut back by 6 bases and J by 0 bases. The CDR3 is 16 residues long. Germline CDR1 SNHLY, CDR2 FYNNEI. The CDR3, as DNA: TGTGCCAGCAGCGATCGGACTAGCGAAAGCACAGATACGCAGTATTTT. Protein sequence: CASSDRTSESTDTQYF.

The chain carries TRBV5-1 and TRBJ2-3; TRBD2 agrees at 7 bases. The V gene end was trimmed by 4 bases and the J gene end by 4 bases; junction bases not matched to a gene: 21. The germline CDR1 and CDR2 sequences are SGHRS and YFSETQ. CDR3 length: 19 residues. CDR3 loop: CASSQFQAPAGDTSDTQYF. CDR3 DNA: TGCGCCAGCAGCCAATTTCAGGCGCCGGCGGGAGACACGTCAGATACGCAGTATTTT.

This sequence joins TRBV7-9 and TRBJ2-1; weak D call: TRBD2 (6 bases). V lost 5 bases and J 7 bases, leaving 18 bases between the germline ends. The germline CDR1 and CDR2 sequences are SEHNR and FQNEAQ (reference sequence). This CDR3 contains 15 residues. The CDR3 sequence: CASSLWGEEVNEQFF. CDR3 bases: TGTGCCAGCAGCCTTTGGGGGGAGGAAGTGAATGAGCAGTTCTTC.

The chain links TRBV2 to TRBJ2-2; TRBD2 might be the D (6 bases). Germline CDR1 and CDR2: SNHLY and FYNNEI. V was shortened by 7 bases and J by 5 bases, with 17 bases between the two germline ends. This CDR3 region has 15 residues. The CDR3 loop reads CASTGTGRGTGELFF. CDR3 bases: TGTGCCAGCACAGGGACCGGGAGAGGGACCGGGGAGCTGTTTTTT.

The chain couples TRBV5-5 to TRBJ1-1; 10 positions match TRBD1. Germline trimming cut 3 bases from V and 6 bases from J; bases unmatched to any gene: 2. There are 13 residues in the CDR3. Germline-derived CDR1 and CDR2 are SGHKS and YYEKEE (reference sequence). The CDR3: CASSYGTGAEAFF. CDR3 DNA sequence: TGTGCCAGCAGCTACGGGACAGGGGCTGAAGCTTTCTTT.